This T cell receptor (beta chain) was sequenced during a study of blood T cell repertoires in COVID-19. Turning to the study itself: The United States, Italy and Spain provided the acute and convalescent COVID-19 samples. PBMCs, B-cell-depleted T cells, or T cells were the source of the cDNA or gDNA that made up the material.

In the original processing: Reference gene primer amplification gave nucleated cell count estimates. Generated by immunoSEQ multiplex PCR, the TCRdb table keeps only in-frame clones and is missing some. V and J calls plus clone size are reproduced from that table; the DNA served to infer D and trimming. Counted here are about 260,000 clones, about nine tenths occurring once; the ten biggest clones make up 3.5% to 4.5%. The CDR3 covers 15 residues. V shed 8 bases, J shed 3 bases, and the junction held 7 bases outside the gene matches. Germline V lookup: CDR1 LNHDA, CDR2 SQIVND (reference sequence). V gene TRBV19 combines with J gene TRBJ2-2; 9 bases map to TRBD1. This sequence originates from a woman in her forties with acute or convalescent COVID-19. Sequencing used peripheral blood. The DNA for the CDR3 is TGTGCCAGTTCCCGGGACAGGGTTCACACCGGGGAGCTGTTTTTT. Translation gives CASSRDRVHTGELFF.